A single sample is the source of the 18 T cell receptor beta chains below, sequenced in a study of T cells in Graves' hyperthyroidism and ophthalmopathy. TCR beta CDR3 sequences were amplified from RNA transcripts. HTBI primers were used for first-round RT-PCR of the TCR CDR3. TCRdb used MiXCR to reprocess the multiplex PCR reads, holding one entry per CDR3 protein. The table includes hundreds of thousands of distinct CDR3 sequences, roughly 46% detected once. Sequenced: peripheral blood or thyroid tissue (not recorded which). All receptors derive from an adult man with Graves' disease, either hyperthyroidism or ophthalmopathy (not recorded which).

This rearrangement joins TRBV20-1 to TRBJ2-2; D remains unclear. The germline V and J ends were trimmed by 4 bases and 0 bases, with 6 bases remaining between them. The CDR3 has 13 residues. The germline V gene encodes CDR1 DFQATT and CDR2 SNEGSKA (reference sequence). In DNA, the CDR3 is TGCAGTGCTACAGAGACGAACACCGGGGAGCTGTTTTTT. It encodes CSATETNTGELFF.

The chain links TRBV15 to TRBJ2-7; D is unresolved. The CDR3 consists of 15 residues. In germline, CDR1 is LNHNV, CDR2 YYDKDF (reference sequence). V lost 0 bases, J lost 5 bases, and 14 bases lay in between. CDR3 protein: CATSRDLSSSNEQYF. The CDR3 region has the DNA TGTGCCACCAGCAGAGATCTGTCTAGTAGTAACGAGCAGTACTTC.

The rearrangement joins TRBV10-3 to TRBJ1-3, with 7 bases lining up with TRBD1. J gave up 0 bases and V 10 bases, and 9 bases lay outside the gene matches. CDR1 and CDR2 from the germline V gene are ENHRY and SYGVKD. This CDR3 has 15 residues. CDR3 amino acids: CASSLGQHSGNTIYF. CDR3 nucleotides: TGTGCCAGCAGCCTGGGACAGCACTCTGGAAACACCATATATTTT.

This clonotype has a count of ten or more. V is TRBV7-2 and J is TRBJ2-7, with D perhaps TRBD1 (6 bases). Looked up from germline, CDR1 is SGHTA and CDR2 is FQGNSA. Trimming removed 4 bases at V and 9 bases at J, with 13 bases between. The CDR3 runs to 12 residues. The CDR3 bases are TGTGCCAGCAGCTACAGGGATCGTGGGCAGTACTTC. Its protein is CASSYRDRGQYF. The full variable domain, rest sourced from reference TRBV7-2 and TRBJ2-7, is GAGVSQSPSNKVTEKGKDVELRCDPISGHTALYWYRQSLGQGLEFLIYFQGNSAPDKSGLPSDRFSAERTGGSVSTLTIQRTQQEDSAVYLCASSYRDRGQYFGPGTRLTVT.

The CDR3 DNA reads as TGTGCCAGCAGCGCAGCGGGAGTCTACCAAGAGACCCAGTACTTC. Residues: CASSAAGVYQETQYF. The genes are TRBV7-9 and TRBJ2-5; the match to TRBD2 covers 8 bases. Germline V gene data show CDR1 as SEHNR and CDR2 as FQNEAQ (reference sequence). This CDR3 has 15 residues. The trim removed 5 bases at V and 0 bases at J, leaving 5 bases unmatched.

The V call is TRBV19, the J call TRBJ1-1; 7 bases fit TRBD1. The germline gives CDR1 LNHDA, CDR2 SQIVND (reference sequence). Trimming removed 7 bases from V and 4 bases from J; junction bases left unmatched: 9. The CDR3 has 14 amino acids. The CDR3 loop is CASNPTGRRTEAFF. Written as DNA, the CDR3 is TGTGCCAGTAACCCGACAGGGAGGCGCACTGAAGCTTTCTTT.

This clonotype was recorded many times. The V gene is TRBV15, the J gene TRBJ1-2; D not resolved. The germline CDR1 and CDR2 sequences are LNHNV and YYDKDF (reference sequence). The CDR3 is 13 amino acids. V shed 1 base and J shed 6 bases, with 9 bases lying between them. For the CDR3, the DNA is TGTGCCACCAGCAGAGCGGGTACCGATGGCTACACCTTC. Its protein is CATSRAGTDGYTF. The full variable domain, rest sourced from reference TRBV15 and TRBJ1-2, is DAMVIQNPRYQVTQFGKPVTLSCSQTLNHNVMYWYQQKSSQAPKLLFHYYDKDFNNEADTPDNFQSRRPNTSFCFLDIRSPGLGDTAMYLCATSRAGTDGYTFGSGTRLTVV.

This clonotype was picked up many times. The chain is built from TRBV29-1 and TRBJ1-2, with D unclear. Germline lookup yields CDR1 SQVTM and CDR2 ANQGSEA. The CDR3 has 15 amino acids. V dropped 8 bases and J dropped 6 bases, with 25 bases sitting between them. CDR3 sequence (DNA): TGCAGCACCTTTCGGTGGGAAGGGAAGAACGATGGCTACACCTTC. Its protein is CSTFRWEGKNDGYTF.

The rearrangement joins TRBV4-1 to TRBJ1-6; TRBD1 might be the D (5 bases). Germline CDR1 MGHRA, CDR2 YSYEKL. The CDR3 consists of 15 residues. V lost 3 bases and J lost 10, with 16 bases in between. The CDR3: CASSHGTGVVSPLHF. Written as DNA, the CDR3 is TGCGCCAGCAGCCATGGAACAGGAGTGGTCTCACCCCTCCACTTT.

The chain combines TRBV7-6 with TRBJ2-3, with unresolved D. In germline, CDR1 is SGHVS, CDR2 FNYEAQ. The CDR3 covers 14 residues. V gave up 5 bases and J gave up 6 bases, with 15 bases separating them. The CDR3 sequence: CASSPAPVADTQYF. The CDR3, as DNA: TGTGCCAGCAGCCCCGCACCAGTGGCGGATACGCAGTATTTT.

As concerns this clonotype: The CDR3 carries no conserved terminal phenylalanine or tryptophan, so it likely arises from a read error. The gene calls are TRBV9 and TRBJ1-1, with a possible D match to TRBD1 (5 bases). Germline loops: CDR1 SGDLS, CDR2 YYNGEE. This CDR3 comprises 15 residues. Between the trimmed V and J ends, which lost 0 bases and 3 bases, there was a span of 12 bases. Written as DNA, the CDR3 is TGTGCCAGCAGCGTAGTGGGGGAGGAGGACACTGAAGCTTTCCTT. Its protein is CASSVVGEEDTEAFL.

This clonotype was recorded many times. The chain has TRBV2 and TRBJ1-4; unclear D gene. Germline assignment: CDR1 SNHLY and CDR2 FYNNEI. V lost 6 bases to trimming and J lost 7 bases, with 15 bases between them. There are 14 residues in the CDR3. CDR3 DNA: TGTGCCAGCAGGTTTACTTACCTTCTTGAAAAACTGTTTTTT. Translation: CASRFTYLLEKLFF.

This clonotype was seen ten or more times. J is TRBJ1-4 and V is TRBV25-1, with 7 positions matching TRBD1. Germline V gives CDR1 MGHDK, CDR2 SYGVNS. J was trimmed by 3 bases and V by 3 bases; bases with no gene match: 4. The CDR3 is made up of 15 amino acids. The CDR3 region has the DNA TGTGCCAGCAGTGACAGCGGGACAGCTAATGAAAAACTGTTTTTT. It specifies CASSDSGTANEKLFF. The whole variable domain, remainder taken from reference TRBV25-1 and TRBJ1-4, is EADIYQTPRYLVIGTGKKITLECSQTMGHDKMYWYQQDPGMELHLIHYSYGVNSTEKGDLSSESTVSRIRTEHFPLTLESARPSHTSQYLCASSDSGTANEKLFFGSGTQLSVL.

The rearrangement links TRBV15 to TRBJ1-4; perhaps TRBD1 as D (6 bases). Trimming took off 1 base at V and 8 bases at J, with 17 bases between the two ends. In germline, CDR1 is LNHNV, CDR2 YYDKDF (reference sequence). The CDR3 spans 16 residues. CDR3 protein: CATSRVWGQGREKLFF. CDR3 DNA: TGTGCCACCAGCAGAGTGTGGGGGCAGGGTCGGGAAAAACTGTTTTTT.

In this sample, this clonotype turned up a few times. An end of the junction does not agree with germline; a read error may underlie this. CDR3 protein: CASSMGRRASGANGLTF. CDR3 sequence (DNA): TGTGCCAGCAGCATGGGACGGAGAGCCTCTGGGGCCAACGGCCTGACTTTC. V and J are TRBV7-9 and TRBJ2-6; either TRBD1 or TRBD2 may fit D (5 bases each). Germline-derived CDR1 and CDR2 are SEHNR and FQNEAQ (reference sequence). The CDR3 covers 17 residues.

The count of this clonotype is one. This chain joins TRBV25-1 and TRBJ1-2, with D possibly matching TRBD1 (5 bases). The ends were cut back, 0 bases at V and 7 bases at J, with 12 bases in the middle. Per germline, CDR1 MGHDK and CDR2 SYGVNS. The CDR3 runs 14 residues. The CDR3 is CASSEYGDPFGYTF. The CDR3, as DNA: TGTGCCAGCAGTGAATATGGGGACCCCTTTGGCTACACCTTC.

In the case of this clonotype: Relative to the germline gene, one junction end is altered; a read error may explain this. The CDR3 here is CASSPTGAREAFF. As DNA, the CDR3 is TGCGCCAGCAGCCCCACGGGGGCTCGTGAAGCTTTCTTT. This chain links TRBV7-9 with TRBJ1-1; perhaps TRBD1 as D (6 bases). The CDR3 is 13 amino acids. CDR1 and CDR2 from the germline V gene are SEHNR and FQNEAQ (reference sequence).

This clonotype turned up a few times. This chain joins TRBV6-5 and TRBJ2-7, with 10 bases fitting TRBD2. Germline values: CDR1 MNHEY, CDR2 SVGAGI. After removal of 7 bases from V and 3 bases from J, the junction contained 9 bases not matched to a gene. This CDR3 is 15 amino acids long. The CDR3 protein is CASTPLAGIVYEQYF. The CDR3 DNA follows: TGTGCCAGCACCCCACTAGCGGGAATAGTCTACGAGCAGTACTTC.